A selection of T cell receptor beta chains follows, all from one sample in a study of CD8+CD57+ T cells in acquired aplastic anemia. From the reads, TCRdb called clonotypes with MiXCR, one entry per CDR3 protein. The data show 100,000 to 150,000 distinct CDR3 sequences, 41% seen once. Sequencing input: sorted CD4+, CD8+, or CD8+CD57+ T cells (not recorded which) from PBMCs. These TCRs come from a human donor in good health, serving as a control. CDR3s include the opening cysteine and the closing phenylalanine or tryptophan. Fields, in order: D gene, J gene, clone size, V gene, CDR3 protein, CDR3 DNA. D genes are given only for firm matches. Size is stated for part of the rows, as once, few or many counts, or as a class when the clone is expanded.

-	TRBJ2-1	-	TRBV20-1	CSAMEGASYNGRFF	TGCAGTGCTATGGAGGGGGCTTCCTACAATGGGCGGTTCTTC
TRBD1	TRBJ1-1	many	TRBV12-3/TRBV12-4	CASRKDREGTEAFF	TGTGCCAGCAGAAAGGACAGGGAGGGCACTGAAGCTTTCTTT
-	TRBJ2-5	many	TRBV2	CASSRDYQETQYF	TGTGCCAGCAGTCGGGACTACCAAGAGACCCAGTACTTC
-	TRBJ1-1	-	TRBV15	CATSSLGNTEAFF	TGTGCCACCAGCAGTCTAGGGAACACTGAAGCTTTCTTT
TRBD2	TRBJ2-4	many	TRBV20-1	CSARAGGSKNIQYF	TGCAGTGCTAGAGCGGGAGGGTCCAAAAACATTCAGTACTTC
-	TRBJ1-5	few	TRBV30	CAWSSAGRPQHF	TGTGCCTGGAGTTCCGCGGGTCGGCCCCAGCATTTT
TRBD1	TRBJ1-6	once	TRBV13	CASSPGQGAYNSPLHF	TGTGCCAGCAGCCCGGGACAGGGTGCCTATAATTCACCCCTCCACTTT
TRBD1	TRBJ1-4	few	TRBV12-3/TRBV12-4	CGSNRDRSNEKLFF	TGTGGCAGCAACCGGGACAGATCGAATGAAAAACTGTTTTTT
-	TRBJ1-3	many	TRBV29-1	CSATVGSGNTIYF	TGCAGCGCGACAGTTGGCTCTGGAAACACCATATATTTT
TRBD2	TRBJ2-5	many	TRBV15	CATSRDEAGGPQETQYF	TGTGCCACCAGCAGAGATGAGGCGGGAGGACCCCAAGAGACCCAGTACTTC
-	TRBJ2-7	-	TRBV2	CASSSKGDGYEQYF	TGTGCCAGCAGCTCGAAGGGGGACGGCTACGAGCAGTACTTC
-	TRBJ2-7	many	TRBV29-1	CSVAEGRVDLFSYEQYF	TGCAGCGTTGCGGAGGGGAGAGTGGACCTCTTCTCCTACGAGCAGTACTTC
-	TRBJ1-5	many	TRBV24-1	CATSAVAWEPQHF	TGTGCCACCAGTGCCGTGGCGTGGGAGCCCCAGCATTTT
-	TRBJ1-2	-	TRBV25-1	CASSPSGGNYGYTF	TGTGCCAGCAGTCCGAGCGGGGGCAACTATGGCTACACCTTC
-	TRBJ2-7	many	TRBV5-5	CASSLLRGSYEQYF	TGTGCCAGCAGCTTGCTCAGGGGCTCTTACGAGCAGTACTTC
TRBD1	TRBJ1-2	-	TRBV19	CASREAGGGYGYTF	TGTGCCAGTAGAGAGGCAGGGGGCGGCTATGGCTACACCTTC
-	TRBJ2-1	-	TRBV11-2	CASSLVVDIRDEQFF	TGTGCCAGCAGCTTAGTGGTTGATATCCGGGATGAGCAGTTCTTC
-	TRBJ2-6	-	TRBV28	CASASGPSAGANVLTF	TGTGCCAGTGCTTCAGGGCCTTCGGCTGGGGCCAACGTCCTGACTTTC
TRBD1	TRBJ2-5	many	TRBV5-1	CASSQGQGRETQYF	TGCGCCAGCAGCCAAGGACAGGGGAGAGAGACCCAGTACTTC
-	TRBJ1-3	-	TRBV24-1	CATRSSGNSGNTIYF	TGTGCCACCAGATCAAGCGGAAACTCTGGAAACACCATATATTTT
TRBD1	TRBJ1-2	many	TRBV2	CARGDRGLSHYTF	TGTGCCAGGGGTGACAGGGGATTATCCCACTACACCTTC
-	TRBJ2-3	many	TRBV3-1	CASSRSGTDTQYF	TGTGCCAGCAGCCGTAGCGGCACAGATACGCAGTATTTT
-	TRBJ1-1	-	TRBV5-1	CASSLGVRGRPEAFF	TGCGCCAGCAGCTTGGGGGTTCGGGGGAGGCCTGAAGCTTTCTTT
TRBD1	TRBJ1-2	many	TRBV2	CASRDRSYRTGSGEGYTF	TGTGCCAGCAGGGACAGGTCATACCGGACAGGGAGTGGGGAGGGCTACACCTTC
-	TRBJ2-5	once	TRBV2	CASTGGQKETQYF	TGTGCCAGCACCGGAGGACAGAAAGAGACCCAGTACTTC
-	TRBJ1-2	few	TRBV7-2	CASSLNRDLYGYTF	TGTGCCAGCAGCTTAAACCGAGACCTTTATGGCTACACCTTC
-	TRBJ1-1	-	TRBV5-1	CASSLVNTEAFF	TGCGCCAGCAGCCTGGTGAACACTGAAGCTTTCTTT